The TCR beta chain under discussion was sequenced for a study of response to subunit inactivated influenza vaccine. TCRdb analysed the RT-PCR reads with MiXCR anew, one entry per CDR3 protein. The sample carries roughly 520,000 distinct CDR3 sequences, 25% recorded once. The length of the CDR3 is 16 residues. Germline CDR1 and CDR2: SGHDT and YYEEEE. Trimming shortened V by 2 bases and J by 2 bases, and 17 bases separated the two germline ends. Sample: CD4+ T cells sorted from PBMCs, taken roughly 5 days after vaccination. The genes are TRBV5-6 and TRBJ2-7; D is possibly TRBD2 (5 bases). The sequence was collected from a man aged 45-65 years who received an inactivated influenza vaccine. The CDR3 nucleotides read TGTGCCAGCAGCTTTTCATGGGAGCTGAGAACCTACGAGCAGTACTTC. Translated: CASSFSWELRTYEQYF.